This T cell receptor (beta chain) stems from a study of T cells after yellow fever vaccination. Findings and caveats of the study: Subsequent booster samples again held most clones from primary vaccination (under 98% CD4, 88% CD8). Faster peaking, at day 5 versus 15, marked a secondary response that was weaker.

Germline V gene sequence: CDR1 MDHEN, CDR2 SYDVKM. The CDR3 runs 15 residues. V lost 6 bases and J 4 bases, leaving 18 bases between the germline ends. This clonotype was counted many times. The antigen remains unidentified. 5'RACE template switching added a universal primer site and UMIs to TCR cDNA. Via MiXCR, TCRdb re-called the 5' RACE reads, giving one row per CDR3 protein. The sample includes a few hundred thousand distinct CDR3 sequences, more than 3.5% of them seen just once. The sequencing here drew on PBMCs, taken 15 days after the yellow fever booster vaccination. This clonotype was obtained from a man younger than 35 who received the YFV17D yellow fever vaccine. This chain joins TRBV28 and TRBJ1-2; no clear D. CDR3 in amino acids: CASSRWMTDSYGYTF. In nucleotides, the CDR3 is TGTGCCAGCAGCCGATGGATGACGGATTCCTATGGCTACACCTTC.